This is a list of T cell receptor beta chains from one sample in a study of T-cell memory formation after mild COVID-19. TCRdb used MiXCR to reprocess the 5' RACE reads, holding one entry per CDR3 protein. The sample lists around 530,000 distinct CDR3 sequences; less than 25% were seen once. Sequences were obtained from PBMCs or a T cell subset sorted from them (not recorded which). The receptors derive from an adult woman who had mild COVID-19 (a few samples of this study predate the infection). Cell type and time point are not known. Each CDR3 is given without its conserved first and last residue. A D gene is named only where the DNA matches it firmly. Rows may omit the clone size; those that give it use once, few, many or a size class.

v_gene	d_gene	j_gene	abundance	CDR3aa
TRBV24-1	TRBD1	TRBJ2-2	few	RDRGLAGELF
TRBV6-1	-	TRBJ2-7	few	ASSELRFDEQY
TRBV2	-	TRBJ1-6	-	ASRVEGTYSPLH
TRBV2	-	TRBJ2-7	-	ASSVGRTSYEQY
TRBV11-2	-	TRBJ1-5	-	ASSLDREGGPQH
TRBV2	TRBD1	TRBJ2-5	-	ASSERDRGRQETQY
TRBV18	TRBD2	TRBJ2-7	few	ASSLKTSGRAEQY
TRBV3-1	TRBD1	TRBJ2-7	-	ASRGTGRASYEQY
TRBV20-1	TRBD1	TRBJ1-2	-	SARTGLDYGYT
TRBV20-1	TRBD1	TRBJ2-7	-	SAHRGPYEQY
TRBV6-1	-	TRBJ1-1	-	ASSRTVLSEAF
TRBV10-3	-	TRBJ2-5	-	AISPRDQETQY
TRBV3-1	-	TRBJ1-2	-	ASSQGKQGYGYT
TRBV15	TRBD2	TRBJ2-2	many	ATSRGGRAANTGELF
TRBV3-1	-	TRBJ2-3	few	ASRGGDTQY
TRBV7-2	-	TRBJ2-1	-	ASSSSTSRGSYNEQF